A single sample gave rise to the 15 T cell receptor beta chains below, sequenced in a study of early T cells in non-severe SARS-CoV-2 infection. A single record per CDR3 protein comes from TCRdb applying MiXCR to the 5' RACE reads. The sample has some 91,000 distinct CDR3 sequences; approximately 10% are singletons. This specimen was whole blood, taken at baseline. These receptors were collected from an adult who was a healthcare worker with PCR-confirmed SARS-CoV-2 infection or an uninfected control (not recorded which).

Comment on this clonotype: It is unclear where the CDR3 begins or ends on the DNA, so no DNA is shown, and the CDR3 is as TCRdb lists it. CDR3 loop: CSARDFGYGANVPTF. The chain recombines TRBV20-1 with TRBJ2-6. The CDR3 numbers 15 amino acids, ends counted. CDR1 is DFQATT, CDR2 SNEGSKA, per germline (reference sequence).

This clonotype turned up a few times. This rearrangement joins TRBV19 to TRBJ2-5, with D possibly matching TRBD1 (5 bases). The CDR3 extends over 13 amino acids. Trimming cost V 4 bases and J 0 bases, with 6 bases left between them. The germline V gene encodes CDR1 LNHDA and CDR2 SQIVND (reference sequence). CDR3 sequence (DNA): TGTGCCAGTAGTACAGGGTACCAAGAGACCCAGTACTTC. This translates into CASSTGYQETQYF.

This clonotype occurred a few times. The J gene is TRBJ1-6, the V gene TRBV3-1; D call uncertain. Trimming removed 0 bases from V and 5 bases from J, with 11 bases in between. Germline-derived CDR1 and CDR2 are LGHDT and YNNKEL (reference sequence). The CDR3 covers 16 residues. Written as DNA, the CDR3 is TGTGCCAGCAGCCAAGATAGGCCCAACAATAATTCACCCCTCCACTTT. Amino acids: CASSQDRPNNNSPLHF.

This clonotype was picked up many times. The rearrangement uses TRBV20-1 and TRBJ1-6; a weak D match, TRBD1 (6 bases). V lost 6 bases and J lost 6, with 21 bases in between. The CDR3 length is 16 residues. Germline V CDR1 and CDR2: DFQATT, SNEGSKA (reference sequence). CDR3 sequence: CSASGGATSSNSPLHF. The CDR3, as DNA: TGCAGTGCGTCCGGGGGGGCCACTTCATCTAATTCACCCCTCCACTTT.

The table lists this clonotype with a few counts. The chain employs TRBV7-9 and TRBJ2-7; 7 bases line up with TRBD2. Germline V gives CDR1 SEHNR, CDR2 FQNEAQ (reference sequence). The CDR3 loop spans 15 amino acids. V was clipped by 5 bases and J by 0 bases; unmatched bases: 7. The CDR3 here is CASSPPGRASYEQYF. In DNA, the CDR3 is TGTGCCAGCAGCCCACCGGGGAGGGCCTCCTACGAGCAGTACTTC.

This clonotype was picked up a small number of times. V is TRBV10-2 and J is TRBJ1-1; a possible D gene is TRBD1 (5 bases). Germline assignment: CDR1 WSHSY and CDR2 SAAADI. There are 14 residues in the CDR3. Trimming removed 4 bases from V and 0 bases from J, with 9 bases in between. The CDR3 coding sequence is TGCGCCAGCAGTGTGCGACAGTTGAACACTGAAGCTTTCTTT. As protein: CASSVRQLNTEAFF.

This clonotype was seen more than once but under ten times. The genes are TRBV5-1 and TRBJ2-5; D ambiguous. This CDR3 is 15 amino acids long. Germline lookup yields CDR1 SGHRS and CDR2 YFSETQ. Between the trimmed V and J ends, which lost 0 bases and 5 bases, there was a span of 14 bases. The CDR3 nucleotides are TGCGCCAGCAGCTTGGGCTCGCCCGGAGCGGAGACCCAGTACTTC. This translates into CASSLGSPGAETQYF.

This clonotype showed up many times. The V and J genes are TRBV6-5 and TRBJ1-2; D ambiguous. Germline V lookup: CDR1 MNHEY, CDR2 SVGAGI. The CDR3 is 15 residues long. The germline V and J ends were trimmed by 6 bases and 0 bases, with 14 bases remaining between them. The CDR3 is CASRLRVGPNYGYTF. The CDR3 nucleotides are TGTGCCAGCAGGCTACGTGTCGGACCTAACTATGGCTACACCTTC.

This chain uses TRBV29-1 with TRBJ2-1; D gene ambiguous. Trimming shortened V by 3 bases and J by 0 bases, and 6 bases separated the two germline ends. The CDR3 has 13 amino acids. Germline V CDR1 and CDR2: SQVTM, ANQGSEA. The CDR3 loop reads CSVEAVSYNEQFF. CDR3 nucleotide sequence: TGCAGCGTTGAGGCAGTCTCCTACAATGAGCAGTTCTTC.

This clonotype came up a few times. This chain connects TRBV9 to TRBJ2-1; D is ambiguous. This CDR3 comprises 12 residues. Trimming left V 5 bases short and J 1 base short, with 4 bases between. Looked up from germline, CDR1 is SGDLS and CDR2 is YYNGEE. CDR3 in DNA: TGTGCCAGCAGGGGATCCTACAATGAGCAGTTCTTC. It encodes CASRGSYNEQFF.

This clonotype was picked up many times. The chain couples TRBV5-4 to TRBJ2-2, with TRBD1 identical over 7 bases. The trim removed 7 bases at V and 4 bases at J, leaving 13 bases unmatched. The CDR3 length is 16 residues. Germline loops: CDR1 SGHNT, CDR2 YYREEE (reference sequence). CDR3: CASHQARDRATGELFF. CDR3 DNA: TGTGCCAGCCACCAGGCCCGGGACAGAGCCACCGGGGAGCTGTTTTTT.

This clonotype was recorded at least ten times. The rearrangement joins TRBV30 to TRBJ2-1; D not certain. The CDR3 sequence is 11 residues long. V was pared by 6 bases and J by 7 bases, with 10 bases between. From germline, CDR1 is GTSNPN and CDR2 SVGIG (reference sequence). CDR3 sequence: CACQRGNEQFF. The CDR3 DNA reads as TGTGCCTGCCAGCGTGGGAATGAGCAGTTCTTC.

This clonotype was recorded a few times. This chain uses TRBV5-1 with TRBJ2-7; TRBD1 is a possible D gene (6 bases). CDR3 length: 13 residues. Germline CDR1 and CDR2: SGHRS and YFSETQ. Between the trimmed V and J ends, which lost 7 bases and 3 bases, there was a span of 14 bases. DNA for the CDR3: TGCGCCAGCTCCGACAGGCATCTCTACGAGCAGTACTTC. It is translated as CASSDRHLYEQYF.

This clonotype showed up many times. This chain connects TRBV12-3 or TRBV12-4 to TRBJ1-1; D not resolved. V shed 2 bases and J shed 0 bases, with 7 bases lying between them. The CDR3 extends over 14 amino acids. This CDR3 reads CASSLSLVNTEAFF. In nucleotides, the CDR3 is TGTGCCAGCAGTTTAAGTTTAGTGAACACTGAAGCTTTCTTT.

The chain couples TRBV30 to TRBJ1-2; D not resolved. Trimming removed 3 bases from V and 4 bases from J, with 18 bases in between. The CDR3 runs to 15 residues. Per germline, CDR1 GTSNPN and CDR2 SVGIG (reference sequence). The CDR3 nucleotides read TGTGCCTGGAGGACCCCCGGCCGGGCCCTCTATGGCTACACCTTC. Its translation is CAWRTPGRALYGYTF. Full variable domain (missing parts from reference TRBV30 and TRBJ1-2): SQTIHQWPATLVQPVGSPLSLECTVEGTSNPNLYWYRQAAGRGLQLLFYSVGIGQISSEVPQNLSASRPQDRQFILSSKKLLLSDSGFYLCAWRTPGRALYGYTFGSGTRLTVV.